This TCR beta chain was captured in a study of T cells after yellow fever vaccination (dated by TCRdb to between 2018 and 2021). Some background on the complete study: The SMART-Seq v4 Ultra Low Input RNA kit was used to prepare libraries from fractions with low cell numbers. Blood samples were taken at several timepoints before and after primary and secondary immunization, and bulk PBMC replicates and cell subsets were isolated. Two healthy male donors, one aged 18 to 30 and one aged 30 to 39 years, were included in the cohort. To track T-cell clones before and after primary and booster YFV17D yellow fever vaccination, bulk TCR alpha and beta repertoires were sequenced longitudinally. The investigation overall reported the following: Because abundant contaminating clonotypes from the bulk population could be contained in FACS-sorted repertoires, computational filtering was required. Because the study included only a couple of donors, the extent to which the findings can be generalized is limited. After the booster, most clones that had expanded after primary vaccination were detected again (nearly 97% of CD4 and 88% of CD8), suggesting broad maintenance of memory. Compared with the primary T-cell response, the secondary T-cell response was weaker but faster, peaking on day 5 rather than day 15. A small share of clonotypes was detected in both CD4 and CD8 compartments, with the overlap likely arising from convergent recombination.

For CDR1 and CDR2, the germline V gene lists SGDLS and YYNGEE. The V and J ends are trimmed by 0 bases and 7 bases, leaving 14 bases between them. The CDR3, from cysteine to phenylalanine, totals 14 residues. Kept here is only the CDR3 DNA, which spans 42 bases and is read in frame from base 1. Remarks on this clonotype: No cognate antigen has been identified for it. No per-base quality is available; no much larger clone lies one base away.

Synthesis of TCR cDNA relied on 5'RACE template switching, a step that introduced a universal primer site along with unique molecular identifiers. Priming for cDNA synthesis came from both the TCR alpha and TCR beta constant segments. Two PCR steps were used to amplify libraries, with sample barcodes and sequencing adapters being added in the second step. Sequencing of libraries was performed on Illumina HiSeq 2500 (2x100 bp) or NovaSeq (2x150 bp). Per the original workflow: MIGEC handled demultiplexing of reads and collapsing into UMI consensus sequences, while MiXCR performed V(D)J alignment. Vaccine-responding clonotypes were defined with edgeR using replicate PBMC samples, requiring FDR below 0.01 and a log2 fold change above 5 up to day 15. Each bulk clonotype received a CD4 or CD8 identity based on whether the sequenced CD4 or CD8 repertoire contained that clonotype at higher abundance. In TCRdb, the public reads were trimmed at Q25 with fastp and aligned with MiXCR, with productive beta chains retained. Records with the same CDR3 protein are collapsed into one entry carrying the most frequent genes and DNA. For this entry, the V and J calls and clone size follow TCRdb and not the study's own pipeline. This sample holds tens of thousands of distinct CDR3 sequences; 7.7% were observed only once. The ten top clones hold around 45% of the sample.

The treatment or condition label here, explained by the study, means: live attenuated yellow fever vaccine strain. A standard Ficoll-Paque protocol was used to isolate PBMCs from peripheral blood. Dynabeads CD4 and CD8 positive selection kits were used to isolate CD4 and CD8 T-cell fractions. TriZol was used to extract RNA from bulk PBMCs, from CD4 and CD8 fractions, and from dextramer-positive and dextramer-negative fractions. The sequencing used CD8+ T cells sorted from PBMCs, collected on the day of the yellow fever booster vaccination. The rearrangement joined TRBV9 to TRBJ2-7; the D region is possibly TRBD1 or TRBD2, each matching across 6 bases. This clonotype originated in a man aged 25-40 years who received the YFV17D yellow fever vaccine. In nucleotide form, the sequence is TGTGCCAGCAGCGTAGTTGGGGGGCCCGGTGAGCAGTACTTC. This is translated as CASSVVGGPGEQYF. The CDR3 plus the reference TRBV9 and TRBJ2-7 genes for the other parts give the full variable domain: DSGVTQTPKHLITATGQRVTLRCSPRSGDLSVYWYQQSLDQGLQFLIQYYNGEERAKGNILERFSAQQFPDLHSELNLSSLELGDSALYFCASSVVGGPGEQYFGPGTRLTVT.